The rows below give T cell receptor beta chains drawn from one sample of a study of blood T cells in healthy people across ages. TCRdb recomputed calls from the 5' RACE reads with MiXCR, one row per CDR3 protein. The data hold 1.5 million to 2 million distinct CDR3 sequences, with around 42% observed a single time. Material for sequencing was blood. The origin of the receptors is a human donor in good health. Both conserved end residues are part of each CDR3. Fields, in order: D gene, clone size, V gene, J gene, CDR3 protein, CDR3 DNA. A D gene is named only where the DNA matches it firmly. A clone size is listed for some rows: how often the clone was seen (once, few, many), or a class if it is expanded.

d_call: NA; clone_size: once; v_call: TRBV12-3/TRBV12-4; j_call: TRBJ2-5; cdr3_aa: CASSLDRMGGTQYF; cdr3_nt: TGTGCCAGCAGCCTCGACAGGATGGGTGGGACCCAGTACTTC
d_call: NA; clone_size: NA; v_call: TRBV29-1; j_call: TRBJ1-2; cdr3_aa: CSVEDIRGLGYGYTF; cdr3_nt: TGCAGCGTTGAGGACATAAGAGGCCTCGGCTATGGCTACACCTTC
d_call: NA; clone_size: few; v_call: TRBV6-5; j_call: TRBJ2-7; cdr3_aa: CASSYSISRDISYEQYF; cdr3_nt: TGTGCCAGCAGTTACTCGATTAGTAGGGACATCTCCTACGAGCAGTACTTC
d_call: NA; clone_size: NA; v_call: TRBV7-2; j_call: TRBJ2-3; cdr3_aa: CASSFGGTASTDTQYF; cdr3_nt: TGTGCCAGCAGCTTCGGAGGGACAGCTAGCACAGATACGCAGTATTTT
d_call: NA; clone_size: few; v_call: TRBV29-1; j_call: TRBJ1-2; cdr3_aa: CSVDSSGNGYTF; cdr3_nt: TGCAGCGTTGATTCGTCCGGGAATGGCTACACCTTC
d_call: NA; clone_size: few; v_call: TRBV25-1; j_call: TRBJ2-5; cdr3_aa: CASSEGSGEETQYF; cdr3_nt: TGTGCCAGCAGTGAAGGCTCAGGGGAGGAGACCCAGTACTTC
d_call: TRBD1; clone_size: NA; v_call: TRBV7-8; j_call: TRBJ1-1; cdr3_aa: CASSLEWGTGEAFF; cdr3_nt: TGTGCCAGCAGCTTAGAATGGGGGACAGGAGAAGCTTTCTTT
d_call: NA; clone_size: few; v_call: TRBV7-2; j_call: TRBJ1-2; cdr3_aa: CASSQGPHWGYTF; cdr3_nt: TGTGCCAGCAGCCAAGGACCCCACTGGGGCTACACCTTC
d_call: NA; clone_size: few; v_call: TRBV4-1; j_call: TRBJ2-6; cdr3_aa: CASSQAGSRANVLTF; cdr3_nt: TGCGCCAGCAGCCAAGCGGGCAGTAGGGCCAACGTCCTGACTTTC
d_call: TRBD2; clone_size: NA; v_call: TRBV24-1; j_call: TRBJ2-1; cdr3_aa: CATSDWSGGSYNEQFF; cdr3_nt: TGTGCCACCAGTGATTGGAGCGGGGGTTCCTACAATGAGCAGTTCTTC
d_call: NA; clone_size: NA; v_call: TRBV6-2/TRBV6-3; j_call: TRBJ1-2; cdr3_aa: CASSYGPGFYGYTF; cdr3_nt: TGTGCCAGCAGTTACGGTCCGGGGTTCTATGGCTACACCTTC
d_call: TRBD1; clone_size: few; v_call: TRBV5-1; j_call: TRBJ1-2; cdr3_aa: CASSPNDRGQGYTF; cdr3_nt: TGCGCCAGCAGCCCCAATGACAGGGGACAAGGCTACACCTTC
d_call: NA; clone_size: few; v_call: TRBV6-6; j_call: TRBJ2-2; cdr3_aa: CASSYSAGGITGELFF; cdr3_nt: TGTGCCAGCAGTTATAGCGCAGGGGGGATCACCGGGGAGCTGTTTTTT
d_call: NA; clone_size: NA; v_call: TRBV12-3/TRBV12-4; j_call: TRBJ2-7; cdr3_aa: CASSFRGSNYEQYF; cdr3_nt: TGTGCCAGCAGTTTTAGAGGGTCCAACTACGAGCAGTACTTC
d_call: TRBD1; clone_size: NA; v_call: TRBV6-2/TRBV6-3; j_call: TRBJ2-1; cdr3_aa: CASSLIPGQVHNEQFF; cdr3_nt: TGTGCCAGCAGTTTAATTCCGGGACAGGTGCACAATGAGCAGTTCTTC
d_call: NA; clone_size: NA; v_call: TRBV12-3/TRBV12-4; j_call: TRBJ1-2; cdr3_aa: CASSLKRVGDHGYTF; cdr3_nt: TGTGCCAGCAGTTTAAAAAGGGTAGGGGATCATGGCTACACCTTC
d_call: NA; clone_size: NA; v_call: TRBV4-2; j_call: TRBJ1-1; cdr3_aa: CASSLPDRRKAFF; cdr3_nt: TGTGCCAGCAGCCTACCGGACAGAAGGAAAGCTTTCTTT
d_call: NA; clone_size: NA; v_call: TRBV5-1; j_call: TRBJ1-5; cdr3_aa: CASSLGDTHQPQHF; cdr3_nt: TGCGCCAGCAGCTTGGGGGACACCCATCAGCCCCAGCATTTT
d_call: NA; clone_size: NA; v_call: TRBV25-1; j_call: TRBJ2-3; cdr3_aa: CASSESWVGSRAQYF; cdr3_nt: TGTGCCAGCAGTGAATCCTGGGTGGGCAGTAGAGCGCAGTATTTT
d_call: NA; clone_size: NA; v_call: TRBV7-8; j_call: TRBJ2-1; cdr3_aa: CASSPMRIRTALEGAFF; cdr3_nt: TGTGCCAGCAGCCCAATGCGTATCCGGACAGCCCTTGAAGGAGCGTTCTTC
d_call: NA; clone_size: NA; v_call: TRBV7-8; j_call: TRBJ2-1; cdr3_aa: CAGSRGGTVRYNEQFF; cdr3_nt: TGTGCCGGCAGCCGGGGAGGGACAGTGAGGTACAATGAGCAGTTCTTC
d_call: NA; clone_size: few; v_call: TRBV28; j_call: TRBJ2-5; cdr3_aa: CASSFVRTQETQYF; cdr3_nt: TGTGCCAGTAGTTTTGTTCGCACCCAAGAGACCCAGTACTTC
d_call: NA; clone_size: NA; v_call: TRBV20-1; j_call: TRBJ2-5; cdr3_aa: CSARIGGQETQYF; cdr3_nt: TGCAGTGCTAGAATTGGTGGCCAAGAGACCCAGTACTTC
d_call: TRBD1; clone_size: NA; v_call: TRBV5-1; j_call: TRBJ2-1; cdr3_aa: CASRERTGTGIDEQFF; cdr3_nt: TGCGCCAGCAGGGAACGAACCGGGACAGGCATCGATGAGCAGTTCTTC
d_call: NA; clone_size: NA; v_call: TRBV7-2; j_call: TRBJ2-1; cdr3_aa: CASSSKGLYNGQFF; cdr3_nt: TGTGCCAGCAGCTCTAAAGGCCTCTACAATGGGCAGTTCTTC
d_call: NA; clone_size: few; v_call: TRBV7-3; j_call: TRBJ1-1; cdr3_aa: CASSWKGGETEAFF; cdr3_nt: TGTGCCAGCAGCTGGAAGGGGGGTGAAACTGAAGCTTTCTTT
d_call: NA; clone_size: NA; v_call: TRBV4-3; j_call: TRBJ1-1; cdr3_aa: CASSQGVFWGEYAREAFF; cdr3_nt: TGCGCCAGCAGCCAAGGTGTCTTTTGGGGGGAGTACGCCAGGGAAGCTTTCTTT
d_call: TRBD2; clone_size: NA; v_call: TRBV6-5; j_call: TRBJ2-1; cdr3_aa: CASSYPSGGASHEQFF; cdr3_nt: TGTGCCAGCAGTTACCCTAGCGGGGGGGCCTCCCATGAGCAGTTCTTC
d_call: NA; clone_size: once; v_call: TRBV14; j_call: TRBJ2-7; cdr3_aa: CASRPTASGRAIANEQYF; cdr3_nt: TGTGCCAGCAGGCCCACCGCTTCAGGTAGAGCAATTGCTAACGAGCAGTACTTC